This T cell receptor beta chain derives from a study of cytomegalovirus exposure and HLA in healthy donors (dated by TCRdb to 2016 to 2017). About the study as a whole: An earlier analysis of about 560 of the donors reported 276 Gb of sequence data and some 110 million unique TCR beta sequences obtained from around 190 million T cells. The study aimed to test whether cataloging public T cell receptors could reveal signatures of past pathogen exposure. The study combined high-throughput TCR immunosequencing, statistical association of individual TCRs with disease status, and machine learning to predict cytomegalovirus infection status. Several DR-DQ haplotypes were handled as single units for association and clustering because linkage in the cohort was strong. Using immunosequencing, the study profiled T cell repertoires from 666 subjects and related those repertoires to cytomegalovirus serostatus. Of the roughly 390 genotyped donors, more than 75% were placed in the genetic ancestry cluster associated with self-reported Caucasian donors. A later genetic analysis took genome-wide SNP genotypes for about three fifths of the roughly 700 donors and used that subset as a discovery cohort. HLA typing included class I and class II loci at four-digit resolution. A later analysis re-analyzed previously published TCR beta repertoires from roughly 630 donors and added high-resolution HLA genotyping to study TCR occurrence patterns. Donor age, sex, ethnicity and CMV serostatus were collected together with the repertoire data. Besides the first cohort of roughly 660 subjects, a separate validation cohort made up of 95 to 150 different subjects was used. On average, over 200,000 unique TCR beta nucleotide sequences were sequenced per donor among some 420 genotyped donors of the cohort, with about 19% of those sequences being non-productive. The number of donors typed differed by locus, with roughly 620-640 for A, B, C, DRB1 and DQB1, more than 500 for DQA1, nearly 610 for DPA1, and roughly 450 for DPB1. The later analysis used no new phenotypic data to find candidate immune exposures, relying instead on TCR beta sequences and their occurrence across donors. About 280 gigabases of sequencing data and 70 million to 95 million unique TCR sequences made up an early release that covered several hundred HLA-typed donors. Every discovery cohort repertoire had been produced on one sequencing platform. In an earlier analysis of 587 of the donors, high-throughput TCR beta sequencing was used to judge whether each TCR beta V gene segment behaved as functional or pseudogenic. General study outcomes and caveats: The earlier analysis of approximately 590 of the donors excluded approximately 15 rarely observed V segments, including chromosome 9 orphons, because counts were too low. In a later genetic analysis, a missense DCLRE1C variant was associated with V-gene and J-gene trimming of TCR beta chains, and the association was replicated in an independent cohort. For the cohort, immune exposure information was limited to CMV serostatus. In a later analysis, HLA-associated TCR beta chains were found to be more clonally expanded and to have lower generation probabilities than equally common non-associated chains. Assigning TCR associations to individual alleles was difficult when HLA alleles, especially DR and DQ, strongly co-occurred. HLA typing was unavailable for some donors at each locus, so association tests used only the typed subset. Some IMGT-functional V segments, including TRBV6-2 and TRBV6-3, could not be distinguished by the 87-base-pair reads and were therefore excluded. In the study, approximately 160 TCR beta chains were listed as associated with cytomegalovirus. Linkage disequilibrium might explain the correlated functional status among segregating V segments, but an unknown experimental factor could not be ruled out. Most TCR sequences were seen in very few donors, while some public TCRs were found in many individuals. Broadly in line with IMGT annotations, most TCR beta V segments showed up in productive rearrangements about 87% or about 30% of the time in an earlier analysis of some 590 of the donors. In vitro tests confirmed that three of the cytomegalovirus-associated TCR beta chains recognize cytomegalovirus antigens. In a later analysis, some 17,000 TCR beta sequences were associated with specific HLA alleles at a false discovery rate of 0.05. Sequencing depth was assumed to be roughly uniform across donors in the presence/absence analyses, though that assumption may not hold. According to a later analysis, parvovirus B19, influenza, CMV and Epstein-Barr virus appeared linked to several top co-occurrence clusters. A further reported finding was that TCR beta sequences accurately predicted the HLA-A and HLA-B alleles for most subjects in the first cohort. The cohort was sequenced for TCR beta chains only, and without alpha or paired-chain data the features that could be detected were limited. A group of highly shared sequence variants was considered likely to be a technical artifact of the sequencing pipeline. In a later analysis, most CMV-associated TCR beta chains were found to appear HLA-restricted, with HLA associations seemingly driven largely by CMV exposure. In both the original and validation cohorts, the classifier was reported to diagnose cytomegalovirus status with high specificity and sensitivity. It was suggested by the authors that the approach could potentially be generalized to other disease states and immunological phenotypes. In a later analysis, the rate of TCR association differed among HLA loci, with DRB1 alleles having the most associated TCRs and HLA-C alleles having the fewest. In a later genetic analysis, fewer N-insertions in productive TCRs were reported among donors in an Asian-associated ancestry cluster than the roughly 670-donor mean.

The protocol used for the library was the immunoSEQ multiplex PCR assay. For the multiplex PCR, a mixture combining 60 forward primers for TCR Vbeta segments and 13 reverse primers for TCR Jbeta segments was used. Amplification of the CDR3 region of rearranged TCR beta genes was performed with a multiplex PCR assay on genomic DNA. The amplified TCR beta libraries were sequenced on the Illumina HiSeq System as 87-base-pair reads. The paper's data handling went like this. In a later analysis, some 80 million unique TCR beta chains were counted across the 666 repertoires, and around 11 million of these chains were shared by at least two donors. Raw reads were error-corrected and collapsed into unique sequences by a nearest-neighbor algorithm in which closely related sequences were merged to remove PCR and sequencing errors. V, D and J gene segments were assigned by aligning CDR3 sequences to IMGT reference sequences. For a sequence to be retained, a match of at least six nucleotides was required to both a V gene segment and a J gene segment. A rearrangement was called productive if the CDR3 had no stop codons and remained in frame with V and J, and every other rearrangement was called non-productive. Following IMGT convention, CDR3 was defined as the stretch from the second conserved V-encoded cysteine up to the conserved J-encoded phenylalanine. Sequences without an unambiguous match to a single V gene segment were excluded from the earlier analysis of 450 to 650 of the donors. In an earlier analysis of some 590 of the donors, a V segment was called functional when productive rearrangements were above 56.7%, and segregating when the standard deviation between donors exceeded 5%. A statistical classification framework was built to diagnose cytomegalovirus status from the catalog of TCR beta chain sequences. In a later analysis, V and J genes were assigned by comparing TCR nucleotide sequences against IMGT/GENE-DB human TR gene sequences. The TCRdist pipeline was used in a later analysis to assign CDR3 sequences and most-parsimonious VDJ recombination scenarios. A later analysis defined each TCR beta chain by its CDR3 amino acid sequence plus V-gene family, and excluded reads lacking a unique V-gene family. As a way to deal with suspected cross-contamination and a sequencing artifact, a later analysis dropped 450 to 600 nucleotide sequences that were highly shared and had low generation probability. For each public chain, a later analysis derived a clonal expansion index from normalized ranks of inferred template counts within each repertoire. Generation probabilities in a later analysis came from a VDJ recombination model fitted to out-of-frame rearrangements, and those results were checked against IGoR. In a later analysis, TCR-TCR, TCR-HLA and TCR-CMV co-occurrence was scored with hypergeometric tests, and a repertoire-size bias correction was applied to TCR pairs. To estimate false discovery rates, a later analysis permuted the HLA or CMV assignments 20 times. In a later analysis, co-occurring TCRs were grouped using DBSCAN, and TCRdist sequence similarity was added for clustering within HLA-allele-positive subsets. Repertoires with fewer than 30,000 or more than 120,000 public chains were left out of co-occurrence clustering, as were five repertoires with anomalous nucleotide sharing. TCRdb obtained this table from immuneACCESS and retained in-frame rearrangements with V and J assigned. These tables miss some clones; where compared with another copy, unresolved V genes account for less than half of the shortfall, and the remainder is unexplained. V, J and clone size are those of that table, while D and trimming were read from the DNA. The sample data list roughly 140,000 clones, and around 75% of these were observed just once. About 1.3% of the sample is taken by the ten largest.

The cohort consisted of 600 to 750 healthy bone marrow donors. Cohort members were all nominally healthy when sampled, although unrecorded immune exposures were likely present. The donor tested CMV seronegative and was one of the 352 seronegative cohort members. A peripheral blood sample was provided by each donor, and peripheral blood mononuclear cells were used for TCR beta sequencing. The Qiagen DNeasy Blood Extraction Kit was used to extract genomic DNA from the blood cell samples. From the germline V gene, CDR1 is SGHAT and CDR2 is FQNNGV. The CDR3 runs 16 residues from the cysteine to the phenylalanine. Only the CDR3 DNA is retained, 48 bases long and in frame from the first base. Trimmed from V: 2 bases; trimmed from J: 3 bases; junction bases lacking a gene match: 9. Regarding this clone: No antigen is known for it. No much larger clonotype is one base removed from it; base qualities were not supplied.

The specimen sequenced was PBMCs. The source is a man aged 18 to 35 in good health and CMV-seronegative. In this chain, TRBV11-2 is recombined with TRBJ2-7; 8 nucleotides in the junction match TRBD2. The DNA sequence follows: TGTGCCAGCAGCTTAAACCCGGGACTAGACAACTACGAGCAGTACTTC. This translates into CASSLNPGLDNYEQYF. Supplemented by the reference TRBV11-2 and TRBJ2-7 proteins around the CDR3, the complete variable domain is EAGVAQSPRYKIIEKRQSVAFWCNPISGHATLYWYQQILGQGPKLLIQFQNNGVVDDSQLPKDRFSAERLKGVDSTLKIQPAKLEDSAVYLCASSLNPGLDNYEQYFGPGTRLTVT.